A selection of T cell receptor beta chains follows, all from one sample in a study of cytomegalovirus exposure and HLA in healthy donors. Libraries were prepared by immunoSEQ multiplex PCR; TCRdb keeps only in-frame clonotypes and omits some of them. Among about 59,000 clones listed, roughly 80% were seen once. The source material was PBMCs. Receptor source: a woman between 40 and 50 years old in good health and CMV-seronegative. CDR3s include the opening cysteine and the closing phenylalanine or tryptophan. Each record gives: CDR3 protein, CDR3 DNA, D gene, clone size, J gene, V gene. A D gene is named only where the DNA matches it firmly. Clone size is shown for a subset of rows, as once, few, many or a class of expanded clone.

CDR3: CASSVVQPNTEAFF
DNA: TGTGCCAGCAGCGTAGTACAGCCGAACACTGAAGCTTTCTTT
D: NA
size: NA
J: TRBJ1-1
V: TRBV9

CDR3: CASGGWGNEKLFF
DNA: TGTGCCAGCGGGGGGTGGGGTAATGAAAAACTGTTTTTT
D: NA
size: once
J: TRBJ1-4
V: TRBV28

CDR3: CASRVQGQPYNEQFF
DNA: TGTGCCAGTAGGGTTCAGGGTCAGCCCTACAATGAGCAGTTCTTC
D: NA
size: NA
J: TRBJ2-1
V: TRBV19

CDR3: CSSGLVGEQYF
DNA: TGCAGTTCCGGACTAGTAGGGGAGCAGTACTTC
D: TRBD2
size: NA
J: TRBJ2-7
V: TRBV20-1

CDR3: CASSQESGGTGELFF
DNA: TGCGCCAGCAGCCAAGAAAGCGGAGGCACCGGGGAGTTGTTTTTT
D: NA
size: NA
J: TRBJ2-2
V: TRBV4-3

CDR3: CASSLVPLAGGFAGELFF
DNA: TGCGCCAGCAGCTTGGTACCTCTAGCGGGAGGGTTCGCCGGGGAGCTGTTTTTT
D: TRBD2
size: NA
J: TRBJ2-2
V: TRBV5-1

CDR3: CASSLAGSEKLFF
DNA: TGTGCCAGCAGCTTGGCGGGATCTGAAAAACTGTTTTTT
D: NA
size: NA
J: TRBJ1-4
V: TRBV5-4

CDR3: CASSQLAGGSYEQYF
DNA: TGCGCCAGCAGCCAACTAGCGGGAGGATCCTACGAGCAGTACTTC
D: TRBD2
size: NA
J: TRBJ2-7
V: TRBV5-1

CDR3: CASSLTGYGYTF
DNA: TGTGCCAGCAGCTTGACAGGGTATGGCTACACCTTC
D: NA
size: NA
J: TRBJ1-2
V: TRBV5-4

CDR3: CASSQAPGLYEQYF
DNA: TGCGCCAGCAGCCAAGCTCCGGGACTCTACGAGCAGTACTTC
D: NA
size: NA
J: TRBJ2-7
V: TRBV4-1

CDR3: CASSLRTGSSYEQYF
DNA: TGTGCCAGCAGTTTACGTACGGGGAGCTCCTACGAGCAGTACTTC
D: NA
size: NA
J: TRBJ2-7
V: TRBV27

CDR3: CASSVYPRDEQFF
DNA: TGTGCCAGCAGCGTATACCCTAGAGATGAGCAGTTCTTC
D: NA
size: NA
J: TRBJ2-1
V: TRBV9

CDR3: CASSNTGRADTQYF
DNA: TGTGCCAGCAGCAACACAGGGCGGGCAGATACGCAGTATTTT
D: NA
size: NA
J: TRBJ2-3
V: TRBV14

CDR3: CASSMLKGQASATNEKLFF
DNA: TGTGCCAGCAGTATGCTCAAGGGACAGGCCTCTGCAACTAATGAAAAACTGTTTTTT
D: TRBD1
size: NA
J: TRBJ1-4
V: TRBV7-8

CDR3: CASSQGAGGYTGELFF
DNA: TGCGCCAGCAGCCAAGGAGCGGGAGGGTACACCGGGGAGCTGTTTTTT
D: TRBD2
size: NA
J: TRBJ2-2
V: TRBV4-3

CDR3: CASSSGDNEAFF
DNA: TGTGCCAGCAGTTCAGGGGACAATGAAGCTTTCTTT
D: NA
size: NA
J: TRBJ1-1
V: TRBV28

CDR3: CATSSGTPSYNEQFF
DNA: TGTGCCACCAGCTCCGGGACTCCATCCTACAATGAGCAGTTCTTC
D: NA
size: few
J: TRBJ2-1
V: TRBV15

CDR3: CASNPGGFYGYTF
DNA: TGTGCCAGTAACCCCGGGGGATTCTATGGCTACACCTTC
D: NA
size: few
J: TRBJ1-2
V: TRBV19

CDR3: CASSAGQGNEAFF
DNA: TGTGCCAGCTCGGCGGGACAGGGGAACGAAGCTTTCTTT
D: TRBD1
size: NA
J: TRBJ1-1
V: TRBV18

CDR3: CASSWTGGSNTEAFF
DNA: TGTGCCAGCAGTTGGACAGGGGGCTCGAACACTGAAGCTTTCTTT
D: TRBD1
size: few
J: TRBJ1-1
V: TRBV7-3

CDR3: CASSHGTGGTQYF
DNA: TGTGCCAGCAGTCACGGGACTGGGGGGACCCAGTACTTC
D: NA
size: NA
J: TRBJ2-5
V: TRBV6-5

CDR3: CASSSSGTGNQPQHF
DNA: TGTGCCAGCAGCTCCTCCGGGACAGGGAATCAGCCCCAGCATTTT
D: TRBD1
size: few
J: TRBJ1-5
V: TRBV7-9

CDR3: CASSSSHSYNEQFF
DNA: TGTGCCAGCAGTTCTAGTCACTCCTACAATGAGCAGTTCTTC
D: NA
size: once
J: TRBJ2-1
V: TRBV28

CDR3: CASSIRGTEAFF
DNA: TGCGCCAGCAGTATTAGGGGAACTGAAGCTTTCTTT
D: NA
size: NA
J: TRBJ1-1
V: TRBV5-1

CDR3: CASSSPQGRGYTF
DNA: TGTGCCAGCAGCTCCCCACAGGGACGTGGCTACACCTTC
D: NA
size: NA
J: TRBJ1-2
V: TRBV7-2

CDR3: CASSSLTSESSYEQYF
DNA: TGTGCCAGCAGTTCCCTGACTAGCGAGAGCTCCTACGAGCAGTACTTC
D: TRBD2
size: NA
J: TRBJ2-7
V: TRBV28

CDR3: CATFSTRIGEGQETQYF
DNA: TGTGCCACCTTCTCGACACGAATCGGGGAGGGGCAAGAGACCCAGTACTTC
D: TRBD2
size: NA
J: TRBJ2-5
V: TRBV5-4

CDR3: CASSETGHSYEQYF
DNA: TGTGCCAGCAGTGAAACGGGTCACTCCTACGAGCAGTACTTC
D: NA
size: NA
J: TRBJ2-7
V: TRBV25-1

CDR3: CASSPTTAHEQYF
DNA: TGTGCCAGCTCACCGACGACAGCCCACGAGCAGTACTTC
D: NA
size: NA
J: TRBJ2-7
V: TRBV18

CDR3: CASSFTGGGGEAFF
DNA: TGCGCCAGCAGCTTCACGGGGGGTGGTGGCGAAGCTTTCTTT
D: NA
size: NA
J: TRBJ1-1
V: TRBV4-1

CDR3: CASSPRQGAQETQYF
DNA: TGTGCCAGCTCACCGCGACAGGGGGCCCAAGAGACCCAGTACTTC
D: TRBD1
size: once
J: TRBJ2-5
V: TRBV18

CDR3: CASRRAAGPSYEQYF
DNA: TGTGCCAGCAGGCGGGCCGCGGGGCCCTCCTACGAGCAGTACTTC
D: NA
size: NA
J: TRBJ2-7
V: TRBV2

CDR3: CSVETTGVGNEQFF
DNA: TGCAGCGTTGAAACGACGGGAGTAGGGAATGAGCAGTTCTTC
D: NA
size: NA
J: TRBJ2-1
V: TRBV29-1

CDR3: CASSAGTGGRANYGYTF
DNA: TGTGCCAGCAGCGCCGGGACAGGGGGCCGCGCTAACTATGGCTACACCTTC
D: TRBD1
size: NA
J: TRBJ1-2
V: TRBV9

CDR3: CASSSRLAGDLREQYF
DNA: TGTGCCAGCAGCTCCCGACTAGCGGGAGATCTGCGAGAGCAGTACTTC
D: TRBD2
size: NA
J: TRBJ2-7
V: TRBV5-6

CDR3: CASGRTLNTEAFF
DNA: TGTGCCAGCGGACGGACACTGAACACTGAAGCTTTCTTT
D: NA
size: NA
J: TRBJ1-1
V: TRBV28

CDR3: CASSFSYRANTEAFF
DNA: TGTGCCAGCAGCTTCAGTTACAGGGCTAACACTGAAGCTTTCTTT
D: NA
size: few
J: TRBJ1-1
V: TRBV5-6

CDR3: CASSGTGGVGEKLFF
DNA: TGCGCCAGCAGCGGTACAGGGGGGGTGGGTGAAAAACTGTTTTTT
D: TRBD1
size: NA
J: TRBJ1-4
V: TRBV4-3

CDR3: CASTRTGVDEQYF
DNA: TGTGCCAGCACTCGGACAGGAGTGGACGAGCAGTACTTC
D: TRBD1
size: NA
J: TRBJ2-7
V: TRBV2

CDR3: CASSLPGTRSNEQFF
DNA: TGTGCCAGCAGTCTTCCCGGGACAAGATCTAATGAGCAGTTCTTC
D: NA
size: NA
J: TRBJ2-1
V: TRBV28